The 30 T cell receptor beta chains below come from one sample, sequenced in a study of metastatic and nonmetastatic thyroid tumors. TCRdb ran MiXCR on the PCR reads. The profile covers about 33,000 clones, with roughly 19% appearing a single time and roughly an eighth taken by the ten largest. Prior to thyroid surgery, none of the patients had received any treatment. Material for sequencing was blood. The receptor set was obtained from a male donor with papillary thyroid cancer or a benign thyroid nodule (not recorded which). Some clones in this sample may be carry-over from other donors' samples.

The J gene is TRBJ1-3, the V gene TRBV12-3 or TRBV12-4, with 7 bases aligning to TRBD1. Losses at the gene ends were 6 bases for V and 0 bases for J; bases not matched to a gene: 8. The CDR3 length is 16 residues. CDR3 bases: TGTGCCAGCAGCGGGACAGAATTGCTCTCTGGAAACACCATATATTTT. Protein product: CASSGTELLSGNTIYF.

This clone occurred many times. CDR3 coding DNA: TGCAGTGCTATGGTGGGGATTCCCACAGATACGCAGTATTTT. It is translated as CSAMVGIPTDTQYF. V gene TRBV20-1 combines with J gene TRBJ2-3, with D uncertain. V lost 4 bases to trimming and J lost 2 bases, with 13 bases between them. Germline CDR1 and CDR2: DFQATT and SNEGSKA (reference sequence). This CDR3 contains 14 residues.

This clone was counted many times. The chain links TRBV6-5 to TRBJ2-7, with 8 bases identical to TRBD2. After removal of 0 bases from V and 5 bases from J, the junction contained 9 bases not matched to a gene. Germline loops: CDR1 MNHEY, CDR2 SVGAGI. The CDR3 runs to 16 residues. The DNA of the CDR3 is TGTGCCAGCAGTTACTCTAAGACAGGACTAGCTGACGAGCAGTACTTC. Its translation: CASSYSKTGLADEQYF.

This clone is medium-sized in the sample. This chain joins TRBV6-1 and TRBJ1-5; 11 positions match TRBD1. The germline V gene encodes CDR1 MNHNS and CDR2 SASEGT. The CDR3 extends over 17 amino acids. The J segment lost 4 bases and the V segment lost 10 bases, leaving 15 bases of the junction unmatched. CDR3 sequence reads: CATSRVGTGGKNQPQHF. In DNA form, the CDR3 reads TGTGCCACCTCCAGGGTCGGGACAGGGGGAAAAAATCAGCCCCAGCATTTT.

The chain carries TRBV28 and TRBJ1-1; TRBD1 agrees at 9 bases. Unmatched junction bases numbered 4, after V lost 4 bases and J lost 4 bases. Looked up from germline, CDR1 is MDHEN and CDR2 is SYDVKM. CDR3 length: 14 amino acids. In DNA form, the CDR3 reads TGTGCCAGCAGTTGGACAGGGGCCGGCACTGAAGCTTTCTTT. Protein: CASSWTGAGTEAFF.

To note about this clone: With a much larger clone just one base away, this may be a read error. V and J are TRBV19 and TRBJ2-5; D is unresolved. This CDR3 has 14 residues. The V gene lost 3 bases and the J gene lost 2 bases, with 10 bases spanning the gap. Germline lookup yields CDR1 LNHDA and CDR2 SQIVND (reference sequence). The CDR3: CASSIPVGQETQYF. The CDR3 DNA reads TGTGCCAGTAGTATCCCCGTGGGGCAAGAGACCCAGTACTTC. Based on the CDR3 plus reference TRBV19 and TRBJ2-5, the full variable domain is DGGITQSPKYLFRKEGQNVTLSCEQNLNHDAMYWYRQDPGQGLRLIYYSQIVNDFQKGDIAEGYSVSREKKESFPLTVTSAQKNPTAFYLCASSIPVGQETQYFGPGTRLLVL.

The rearrangement uses TRBV12-3 or TRBV12-4 and TRBJ2-7; D uncertain. The ends were cut back, 3 bases at V and 2 bases at J, with 11 bases in the middle. This CDR3 spans 14 amino acids. The chain's CDR3 is CASSLTQSTYEQYF. CDR3 bases: TGTGCCAGCAGTTTGACCCAGAGCACCTACGAGCAGTACTTC.

This clone occurred many times. DNA for the CDR3: TGTGCCAGCAGCAGGACTAGCGGGGAAGGAAATGAGCAGTTCTTC. Encoded protein: CASSRTSGEGNEQFF. The rearrangement links TRBV6-1 to TRBJ2-1, with 12 bases matching TRBD2. V was clipped by 6 bases and J by 7 bases; unmatched bases: 7. The CDR3 runs 15 residues. In germline, CDR1 is MNHNS, CDR2 SASEGT.

This clone has a count of ten or more. The V gene is TRBV5-1, the J gene TRBJ2-1; D unclear. Looked up from germline, CDR1 is SGHRS and CDR2 is YFSETQ. Between the trimmed V and J ends, which lost 0 bases and 4 bases, there was a span of 11 bases. This CDR3 is built from 15 residues. The chain's CDR3 is CASSLDQAPYNEQFF. For the CDR3, the DNA is TGCGCCAGCAGCTTGGATCAGGCACCTTACAATGAGCAGTTCTTC.

The chain carries TRBV6-1 and TRBJ1-6; D might be TRBD1 (5 bases). With 6 bases removed from V and 4 bases from J, the gap between germline ends came to 16 bases. This CDR3 spans 16 amino acids. Germline V CDR1 and CDR2: MNHNS, SASEGT. The CDR3 coding sequence is TGTGCCAGCAGCCCCCTGGGGGACCCTTATAATTCACCCCTCCACTTT. It specifies CASSPLGDPYNSPLHF.

Notes on this clone: Here the CDR3 omits its conserved ending phenylalanine or tryptophan, so a read error is the likely source. It is unclear where the CDR3 begins or ends on the DNA, so no DNA is shown, and the CDR3 is as TCRdb lists it. The rearrangement joins TRBV24-1 to TRBJ1-6; TRBD1 is the table's D call, not checked against the DNA. Germline CDR1 and CDR2: KGHDR and SFDVKD. The CDR3 comprises 9 residues, both ends counted. CDR3 protein: CATIVPGQG.

This clone was observed a few times. The V and J genes are TRBV28 and TRBJ1-1; D perhaps matches TRBD1 (5 bases). The CDR3 loop spans 13 amino acids. Trimming removed 3 bases from V and 3 bases from J, with 8 bases in between. CDR1 and CDR2 from the germline V gene are MDHEN and SYDVKM. The CDR3, as DNA: TGTGCCAGCAGTTTCGGGGGGGACACTGAAGCTTTCTTT. Translated, it gives CASSFGGDTEAFF.

Ten or more counts support this clone. This chain uses TRBV2 with TRBJ2-1, with 9 positions matching TRBD1. CDR1 is SNHLY, CDR2 FYNNEI, per germline. This CDR3 spans 12 amino acids. Trimming cost V 6 bases and J 7 bases; bases outside gene matches: 1. DNA of the CDR3: TGTGCCAGCAGACAGGGGGCGAATGAGCAGTTCTTC. Translated: CASRQGANEQFF.

This clone was recorded many times. V usage is TRBV12-3 or TRBV12-4 and J usage is TRBJ1-2; possible D gene TRBD1, 6 bases. This CDR3 comprises 16 residues. The V end was cut by 9 bases, the J end by 1 base, with 21 bases between. In DNA, the CDR3 is TGTGCCAGTCACAGGGATCAATCTCAAGTTAACTATGGCTACACCTTC. Translation: CASHRDQSQVNYGYTF.

This clone occurred many times. One base away lies a much larger clone, so this may be a sequencing read error. No conserved phenylalanine or tryptophan ends this CDR3, so it is likely a read error. The chain joins TRBV20-1 to TRBJ2-5; the match to TRBD1 covers 7 bases. The germline gives CDR1 DFQATT, CDR2 SNEGSKA (reference sequence). The CDR3 loop spans 15 amino acids. J gave up 4 bases and V 5 bases, and 13 bases lay outside the gene matches. In DNA form, the CDR3 reads TGCAGTGCTCAACCGGGCAGGGGGAGACGAGAGACCCAGTACCTC. Protein product: CSAQPGRGRRETQYL.

This clone was observed at least ten times. V and J are TRBV20-1 and TRBJ2-1; TRBD2 matches 8 bases. Trimming removed 4 bases from V and 10 bases from J; junction bases left unmatched: 12. The germline gives CDR1 DFQATT, CDR2 SNEGSKA (reference sequence). The CDR3 is 14 residues long. The CDR3: CSATQTSEIREQFF. The CDR3 DNA is TGCAGTGCTACACAGACTAGCGAAATAAGGGAGCAGTTCTTC.

This clone was recorded a few times. The chain recombines TRBV28 with TRBJ1-2; no clear D. Trimming took 7 bases from V and 6 from J, leaving 30 bases between them. CDR3 length: 18 residues. From germline, CDR1 is MDHEN and CDR2 SYDVKM. CDR3 sequence (DNA): TGTGCCAGCAACCCCCTTCACCGCTATTCCGCTGTTCTTGATGGCTACACCTTC. Residues: CASNPLHRYSAVLDGYTF.

This clone was counted only a few times. The CDR3 carries no conserved terminal phenylalanine or tryptophan, so it likely arises from a read error. CDR3 sequence: CASRGLAGIETQYS. In DNA form, the CDR3 reads TGTGCCAGCCGAGGACTAGCGGGGATAGAGACCCAGTACTCC. The chain couples TRBV28 to TRBJ2-5, with 12 bases that match TRBD2. CDR1 and CDR2 (germline): MDHEN, SYDVKM. The CDR3 totals 14 residues. With 8 bases clipped from V and 4 bases from J, the junction kept 5 bases outside the gene matches.

This clone was detected a few times. The chain employs TRBV6-1 and TRBJ1-4; TRBD1 is a possible D gene (5 bases). The germline CDR1 and CDR2 sequences are MNHNS and SASEGT. Trimming cost V 4 bases and J 0 bases, with 9 bases left between them. This CDR3 region has 15 residues. The CDR3 here is CASSASGSTNEKLFF. Written as DNA, the CDR3 is TGTGCCAGCAGTGCATCAGGGTCAACTAATGAAAAACTGTTTTTT.

Worth noting for this clone: Since a much larger clone is just one base distant, this may be a read error. The sample contains more than one DNA sequence encoding this CDR3. The chain employs TRBV25-1 and TRBJ2-5; D unclear. The CDR3 is 11 residues long. Germline values: CDR1 MGHDK, CDR2 SYGVNS. The CDR3 nucleotides are TGTGCCAGCAGCGAATCTGAGACCCAGTACTTC. Translating gives CASSESETQYF.

In regard to this clone: The junction departs from the called germline gene at one end, perhaps through a read error. The chain links TRBV2 to TRBJ1-5, with TRBD1 as a possible D gene (5 bases). The CDR3 loop spans 14 amino acids. Germline CDR1 and CDR2: SNHLY and FYNNEI. The CDR3, as DNA: TGTGCCAACAGTGAAGCGCAGGGCAATCAGCCCCAGCACTTT. It is translated as CANSEAQGNQPQHF.

This clone has a handful of counts. The genes are TRBV28 and TRBJ2-2; the D gene could be TRBD1 or TRBD2 (5 bases each). CDR3 length: 12 amino acids. Trimming took 10 bases from V and 6 from J, leaving 12 bases between them. Germline V gene sequence: CDR1 MDHEN, CDR2 SYDVKM. In DNA, the CDR3 is TGTGCCAACGGGTTGGGACCCGGGGAGCTGTTTTTT. Translation gives CANGLGPGELFF.

This clone was observed at least ten times. The chain has TRBV30 and TRBJ2-2, with 7 bases that match TRBD1. The V and J ends lost 1 base and 3 bases, in that order; junction bases with no gene match: 5. The germline CDR1 and CDR2 sequences are GTSNPN and SVGIG (reference sequence). This CDR3 is built from 15 residues. CDR3 amino acids: CAWSGVTGDTGELFF. The CDR3 DNA sequence: TGTGCCTGGAGTGGGGTTACAGGGGACACCGGGGAGCTGTTTTTT.

The J gene is TRBJ1-5, the V gene TRBV12-3 or TRBV12-4; D ambiguous. The CDR3 has 14 amino acids. V gave up 2 bases and J gave up 4 bases, with 9 bases separating them. This chain's CDR3 is CASSLSTANQPQHF. CDR3 coding DNA: TGTGCCAGCAGTTTAAGCACAGCAAATCAGCCCCAGCATTTT.

The chain couples TRBV28 to TRBJ1-5; D not resolved. V was pared by 3 bases and J by 3 bases, with 6 bases between. The CDR3 runs 13 residues. Germline V gives CDR1 MDHEN, CDR2 SYDVKM. The CDR3 nucleotides are TGTGCCAGCAGTTTGTCATACAATCAGCCCCAGCATTTT. It is translated as CASSLSYNQPQHF.

In the case of this clone: One end of the junction fails to match germline, which may point to a read error. This chain uses TRBV3-1 with TRBJ2-6; D is possibly TRBD1 (5 bases). The germline V gene encodes CDR1 LGHDT and CDR2 YNNKEL (reference sequence). CDR3 size: 15 residues. The CDR3 bases are TGTGCCAGCAGCCTATCGGACCCTGGGGCCAATGTCCTGACTTTC. It yields the protein CASSLSDPGANVLTF.

This clone turned up a few times. V is TRBV6-1 and J is TRBJ1-3; possible D gene TRBD1, 6 bases. Trimming took 6 bases from V and 4 from J, leaving 13 bases between them. CDR1 and CDR2 from the germline V gene are MNHNS and SASEGT. The CDR3 has 14 amino acids. CDR3 in amino acids: CASSHRASGNTIYF. The CDR3 coding sequence is TGTGCCAGCAGCCACAGGGCCTCGGGAAACACCATATATTTT.

The rearrangement links TRBV24-1 to TRBJ2-2; D gene uncertain. Looked up from germline, CDR1 is KGHDR and CDR2 is SFDVKD. The CDR3 covers 16 residues. The V end lost 3 bases, the J end lost 2 bases, and 12 bases lay between the germline ends. CDR3 bases: TGTGCCACCAGTGATCAAGGGATGGGAAACACCGGGGAGCTGTTTTTT. Encoded protein: CATSDQGMGNTGELFF.

Of note for this clone: Compared with germline, one end of the junction differs, possibly owing to a read error. This sequence joins TRBV20-1 and TRBJ1-6; perhaps TRBD1 as D (5 bases). The CDR3 sequence is 16 residues long. Germline lookup yields CDR1 DFQATT and CDR2 SNEGSKA (reference sequence). CDR3 amino acids: CSTRDDSGVRGSPLHF. CDR3 nucleotide sequence: TGCAGTACTAGAGATGATTCGGGGGTTAGGGGCTCACCCCTCCACTTT.

This rearrangement joins TRBV19 to TRBJ1-1; D is ambiguous. The germline V and J ends were trimmed by 4 bases and 2 bases, with 8 bases remaining between them. The CDR3 loop spans 13 amino acids. Germline CDR1 reads LNHDA; CDR2 reads SQIVND (reference sequence). This CDR3 is CASSTDLNTEAFF. The CDR3 DNA sequence: TGTGCCAGTAGTACGGACTTAAACACTGAAGCTTTCTTT.